This T cell receptor (beta chain) was documented in a study of T-cell memory formation after mild COVID-19. The CDR3 extends over 14 amino acids. V dropped 5 bases and J dropped 5; count of bases not matched to a gene: 3. CDR1 is SEHNR, CDR2 FQNEAQ, per germline (reference sequence). TCRdb re-derived calls from the 5' RACE reads in MiXCR, one entry per CDR3 protein. The sample carries 140,000 or so distinct CDR3 sequences, 5.5% to 7% recorded once. J is TRBJ1-4 and V is TRBV7-9; 9 nucleotides align to TRBD1. This TCR was recovered from an adult woman who had mild COVID-19 (a few samples of this study predate the infection). Cell type and time point are not known. The sequenced material came from PBMCs or a T cell subset sorted from them (not recorded which). The CDR3 region is CASSQGQGNEKLFF. DNA of the CDR3: TGTGCCAGCAGCCAGGGACAGGGAAATGAAAAACTGTTTTTT.